These T cell receptor beta chains were read from a single sample in a study of OX40 agonist ivuxolimab in advanced cancers. Clones were read by immunoSEQ multiplex PCR, and TCRdb kept only the in-frame ones, dropping some. The sample includes approximately 77,000 clones, about 90% of them seen just once. This specimen consisted of CD4+ or CD8+ T cells sorted from blood, obtained in a trial of the OX40 agonist ivuxolimab. The receptor source for this set is an adult with an advanced solid tumor such as melanoma, head and neck, liver or kidney cancer. The CDR3 runs from the conserved cysteine through the conserved F or W. Each record gives: clone size, D gene, V gene, J gene, CDR3 protein, CDR3 DNA. The D gene is left open where the match is weak. Size tells how often a clone was seen (once, few, many) or the class of an expanded clone, and some rows leave it out.

NA	TRBD1	TRBV29-1	TRBJ1-1	CSVMGQGATEAFF	TGCAGCGTTATGGGGCAGGGGGCAACTGAAGCTTTCTTT
NA	NA	TRBV19	TRBJ2-7	CASSTPAGNTYEQYF	TGTGCCAGTAGTACCCCCGCGGGAAATACCTACGAGCAGTACTTC
NA	NA	TRBV12-5	TRBJ2-3	CASGLALPDTQYF	TGTGCTAGTGGTTTGGCCCTACCAGATACGCAGTATTTT
NA	NA	TRBV7-9	TRBJ2-1	CASSFGLIGTNYNEQFF	TGTGCCAGCAGCTTCGGACTAATCGGGACAAACTACAATGAGCAGTTCTTC
NA	NA	TRBV19	TRBJ2-3	CASSIGGALGTDTQYF	TGTGCCAGTAGTATAGGGGGGGCCTTAGGCACAGATACGCAGTATTTT
NA	TRBD2	TRBV28	TRBJ2-3	CASSDPRGVDTDTQYF	TGTGCCAGCAGCGACCCACGGGGGGTGGATACAGATACGCAGTATTTT
NA	NA	TRBV4-2	TRBJ2-7	CASSQGDGWMSSYEQYF	TGTGCCAGCAGCCAAGGGGACGGCTGGATGAGCTCCTACGAGCAGTACTTC
once	TRBD1	TRBV11-3	TRBJ2-3	CASSLGQLKEDTQYF	TGTGCCAGCAGCCTGGGACAGCTAAAAGAAGATACGCAGTATTTT
NA	NA	TRBV11-2	TRBJ2-5	CASSPFLREETQYF	TGTGCCAGCAGCCCCTTTTTGCGGGAAGAGACCCAGTACTTC
NA	NA	TRBV4-2	TRBJ2-1	CASKPGPDVNEQFF	TGTGCCAGCAAACCGGGACCCGATGTCAATGAGCAGTTCTTC
NA	TRBD2	TRBV2	TRBJ2-3	CATSREWGTDTQYF	TGTGCCACTTCGCGGGAGTGGGGCACAGATACGCAGTATTTT
NA	TRBD1	TRBV28	TRBJ2-1	CASSLPGTGVLNEQFF	TGTGCCAGCAGTTTACCCGGGACAGGGGTTTTAAATGAGCAGTTCTTC
NA	NA	TRBV28	TRBJ2-1	CASSPPRFQHRAPLTYNEQFF	TGTGCCAGCAGTCCACCCCGATTCCAACACAGGGCACCACTTACTTACAATGAGCAGTTCTTC
once	NA	TRBV27	TRBJ1-5	CASRPTAQWARGDYSNQPQHF	TGTGCCAGCAGGCCGACAGCCCAATGGGCCCGGGGAGACTATAGCAATCAGCCCCAGCATTTT
NA	TRBD1	TRBV28	TRBJ1-1	CASSEYRGPMNTEAFF	TGTGCCAGCAGTGAATACAGGGGCCCGATGAACACTGAAGCTTTCTTT
NA	NA	TRBV19	TRBJ2-6	CASRRSRGISGANVLTF	TGTGCCAGTAGACGTAGCAGGGGAATCTCTGGGGCCAACGTCCTGACTTTC
NA	NA	TRBV9	TRBJ2-3	CASSALGTAGTDTQYF	TGTGCCAGCAGCGCGCTCGGGACCGCGGGGACAGATACGCAGTATTTT
NA	NA	TRBV7-2	TRBJ2-1	CASSLELFYNEQFF	TGTGCCAGCAGCTTAGAACTCTTCTACAATGAGCAGTTCTTC
NA	TRBD1	TRBV30	TRBJ2-6	CALDRAGANVLTF	TGTGCCCTCGACAGGGCTGGGGCCAACGTCCTGACTTTC
NA	NA	TRBV10-3	TRBJ2-7	CATHGLETYEQYF	TGTGCCACCCACGGGCTGGAAACCTACGAGCAGTACTTC
NA	NA	TRBV12-2	TRBJ2-7	CASRLQPAHEQYF	TGTGCAAGTCGCTTACAGCCCGCACACGAGCAGTACTTC
NA	NA	TRBV2	TRBJ2-5	CASSKKETQYF	TGTGCCAGCAGTAAAAAAGAGACCCAGTACTTC